The clone carrying this TCR beta chain was found a few times. As yet, its antigen is unknown. These data come from a study of T cell repertoires in cytomegalovirus infection. Study at large: Matching HLA type, along with CMV infection, was indicated by public TCR beta signatures. Whole-study results and caveats: HLA-C-restricted CMV-specific TCR beta clonotypes were dominant in the ex vivo response.

Trimming took 4 bases from V and 12 from J, leaving 25 bases between them. This CDR3 region has 17 residues. Germline V gives CDR1 SEHNR, CDR2 FQNEAQ (reference sequence). TCRdb redid the calling of the reads with MiXCR, one entry per CDR3 protein. The data contain some 940,000 distinct CDR3 sequences, roughly 30% of them singletons. This sample comprised cultured CD8+ T cells from PBMCs, obtained from culture after CMV antigen stimulation. This chain uses TRBV7-9 with TRBJ2-6, with TRBD1 as a possible D gene (5 bases). The clonotype originates from a human donor in good health (CMV status not recorded). Some clones in this sample may be carry-over from other donors' samples. The chain's CDR3 is CASSSTTGEESTGVLTF. The CDR3 bases are TGTGCCAGCAGCTCAACAACAGGAGAAGAATCGACGGGCGTCCTGACTTTC.